This TCR beta chain emerged from a study of response to subunit inactivated influenza vaccine. Study-wide results and caveats: Authors proposed each seasonal influenza vaccination draws in few new T cells.

Germline CDR1 is GTSNPN and CDR2 is SVGIG (reference sequence). V lost 0 bases, J lost 0 bases, and 7 bases lay in between. The CDR3 spans 14 residues. This clonotype appeared many times. The antigen remains undetermined. One entry per CDR3 protein, called by TCRdb with MiXCR from the RT-PCR reads. The sample consists of about 520,000 distinct CDR3 sequences, around 7.9% of them appearing once. The gene calls are TRBV30 and TRBJ2-3; D not resolved. Sample: PBMCs from blood, taken 23 months after vaccination. The clonotype comes from a man aged 50-75 years who received an inactivated influenza vaccine. The CDR3 protein is CAWSVDGSTDTQYF. The CDR3 nucleotides are TGTGCCTGGAGTGTAGACGGGAGCACAGATACGCAGTATTTT.